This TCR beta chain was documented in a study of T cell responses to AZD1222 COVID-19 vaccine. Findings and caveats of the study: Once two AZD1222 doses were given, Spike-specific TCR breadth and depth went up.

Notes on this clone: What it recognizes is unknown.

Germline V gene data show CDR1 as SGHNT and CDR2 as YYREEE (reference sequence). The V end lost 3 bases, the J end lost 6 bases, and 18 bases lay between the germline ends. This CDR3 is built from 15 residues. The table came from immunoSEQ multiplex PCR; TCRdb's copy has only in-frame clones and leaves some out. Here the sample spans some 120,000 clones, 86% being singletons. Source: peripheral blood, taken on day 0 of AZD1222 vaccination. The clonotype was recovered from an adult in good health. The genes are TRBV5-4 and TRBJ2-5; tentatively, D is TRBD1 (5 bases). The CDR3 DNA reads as TGTGCCAGCAGCTCCTCCGGACACACCGGCAAGACCCAGTACTTC. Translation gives CASSSSGHTGKTQYF.